The 19 T cell receptor beta chains below come from one sample, sequenced in a study of CD8 T cells in Susac syndrome. The RNA, 0.5 to 1 ug, was put through reverse transcription using random hexamers. MiXCR was run by TCRdb on the immunoSEQ multiplex PCR reads, yielding one entry per CDR3 protein. The data contain more than 200,000 distinct CDR3 sequences, about 94% of them singletons. Sequenced sample: CD4+ T cells from PBMCs. These TCRs come from a human donor with Susac syndrome.

The rearrangement links TRBV12-3 or TRBV12-4 to TRBJ1-4, with D unresolved. The germline V and J ends were trimmed by 2 bases and 6 bases, with 7 bases remaining between them. The CDR3 length is 13 residues. This chain's CDR3 is CASSLRADEKLFF. CDR3 coding DNA: TGTGCCAGCAGTTTACGGGCGGATGAAAAACTGTTTTTT.

This clonotype showed up just once. The chain joins TRBV12-3 or TRBV12-4 to TRBJ1-1; possibly TRBD1 for D (5 bases). This CDR3 is built from 15 residues. Trimming took 6 bases from V and 1 from J, leaving 15 bases between them. In DNA, the CDR3 is TGTGCCAGCAGGTCCTCCGGGGCGCCGAACACTGAAGCTTTCTTT. Its protein product is CASRSSGAPNTEAFF.

The chain combines TRBV5-1 with TRBJ2-1, with a weak D call TRBD2 (5 bases). Germline CDR1 is SGHRS and CDR2 is YFSETQ. The CDR3 totals 12 residues. V was cut by 1 base and J by 11 bases, with 10 bases left in between. Here the CDR3 reads CASSLISGKQFF. In DNA, the CDR3 is TGCGCCAGCAGCTTGATCAGCGGCAAGCAGTTCTTC.

V gene TRBV9 combines with J gene TRBJ1-2; D is unclear. Trimming cost V 3 bases and J 3 bases, with 9 bases left between them. There are 13 residues in the CDR3. CDR1 is SGDLS, CDR2 YYNGEE, per germline. The CDR3 DNA is TGTGCCAGCAGCGCCCGGCAGGACTATGGCTACACCTTC. Translation gives CASSARQDYGYTF.

CDR3 in DNA: TGTGCCTGGAGTGGCGGGATAGGCACGGTCTACGAGCAGTACTTC. This sequence encodes CAWSGGIGTVYEQYF. V gene TRBV30 combines with J gene TRBJ2-7; D possibly corresponds to TRBD2 (6 bases). CDR1 is GTSNPN, CDR2 SVGIG, per germline (reference sequence). Trimming pared 1 base from V and 3 bases from J, leaving 16 bases between. The CDR3 consists of 15 residues.

The chain combines TRBV29-1 with TRBJ2-3; no reliable D call. The V gene's germline CDR1 is SQVTM and CDR2 ANQGSEA. CDR3 length equals 14 residues. V gave up 0 bases and J gave up 3 bases, with 10 bases separating them. For the CDR3, the DNA is TGCAGCGTTGAAGATCATCGGAGTACAGATACGCAGTATTTT. Amino acid sequence: CSVEDHRSTDTQYF.

The rearrangement joins TRBV29-1 to TRBJ2-5; TRBD2 matches at 14 bases. Germline V gives CDR1 SQVTM, CDR2 ANQGSEA. Trimming removed 5 bases from V and 5 bases from J; junction bases left unmatched: 7. This CDR3 is 15 amino acids long. The CDR3 sequence is CSVSGTSGGSETQYF. The CDR3 DNA is TGCAGCGTTTCCGGGACTAGCGGGGGCTCGGAGACCCAGTACTTC.

The chain links TRBV28 to TRBJ1-2, with 9 bases that match TRBD1. The CDR3 runs to 13 residues. The germline CDR1 and CDR2 sequences are MDHEN and SYDVKM. With 3 bases clipped from V and 8 bases from J, the junction kept 4 bases outside the gene matches. The CDR3 loop reads CASSFGDREGYTF. The CDR3 DNA is TGTGCCAGCAGTTTTGGGGACAGGGAAGGCTACACCTTC.

CDR3 loop: CSAREGVGNQPQHF. Here the CDR3 DNA reads TGCAGTGCTAGGGAAGGGGTTGGCAATCAGCCCCAGCATTTT. This sequence joins TRBV20-1 and TRBJ1-5, with D perhaps matching TRBD1 (5 bases). Trimming took off 3 bases at V and 2 bases at J, with 11 bases between the two ends. The germline CDR1 and CDR2 sequences are DFQATT and SNEGSKA (reference sequence). The CDR3 spans 14 residues.

This chain uses TRBV5-1 with TRBJ2-1, with 11 bases identical to TRBD2. V shed 4 bases and J 5 bases; nucleotides not matched to a gene: 8. The CDR3 spans 16 residues. CDR1 SGHRS and CDR2 YFSETQ come from the germline V gene. CDR3 DNA: TGCGCCAGCAGCCCCGCCGCTAGCGGGGGGAACAATGAGCAGTTCTTC. It encodes CASSPAASGGNNEQFF.

The rearrangement uses TRBV29-1 and TRBJ1-1, with a tentative D call TRBD1 (5 bases). Trimming left V 2 bases short and J 0 bases short, with 10 bases between. Germline V gene data show CDR1 as SQVTM and CDR2 as ANQGSEA. The CDR3 is made up of 14 amino acids. CDR3 loop: CSVERGTMNTEAFF. CDR3 in DNA: TGCAGCGTTGAAAGGGGCACCATGAACACTGAAGCTTTCTTT.

The chain joins TRBV30 to TRBJ2-7; the D gene could be TRBD1 or TRBD2 (5 bases each). V dropped 4 bases and J dropped 2 bases, with 15 bases sitting between them. Germline V lookup: CDR1 GTSNPN, CDR2 SVGIG (reference sequence). The CDR3 consists of 14 residues. The CDR3 DNA is TGTGCCTGGACCGGAAGGCGAGGGGCCTACGAGCAGTACTTC. Translated: CAWTGRRGAYEQYF.

J is TRBJ2-5 and V is TRBV24-1; D ambiguous. The CDR3 has 17 residues. Looked up from germline, CDR1 is KGHDR and CDR2 is SFDVKD. The germline V and J ends were trimmed by 3 bases and 7 bases, with 23 bases remaining between them. DNA of the CDR3: TGTGCCACCAGTGATCCCTCGGCAGATCTCTCATCGCGGACCCAGTACTTC. The encoded protein is CATSDPSADLSSRTQYF.

CDR3: CASSYRNYEQYF. The CDR3 coding sequence is TGTGCCAGCAGTTACAGGAACTACGAGCAGTACTTC. The rearrangement uses TRBV6-6 and TRBJ2-7, with D unclear. This CDR3 is 12 amino acids long. CDR1 and CDR2 from the germline V gene are MNHNY and SVGAGI (reference sequence). Trimming left V 2 bases short and J 3 bases short, with 5 bases between.

V usage is TRBV6-2 or TRBV6-3 and J usage is TRBJ2-1, with D maybe TRBD2 (5 bases). V was clipped by 5 bases and J by 2 bases, with 16 bases between them. This CDR3 region has 16 residues. Per germline, CDR1 MNHEY and CDR2 SVGEGT. This chain's CDR3 is CASSLPPSIAYNEQFF. As DNA, the CDR3 is TGTGCCAGCAGTCTGCCTCCTAGCATAGCCTACAATGAGCAGTTCTTC.

The chain uses TRBV29-1 and TRBJ2-2, with D maybe TRBD1 (6 bases). Looked up from germline, CDR1 is SQVTM and CDR2 is ANQGSEA. V dropped 4 bases and J dropped 6 bases, with 15 bases sitting between them. The CDR3 extends over 14 amino acids. The CDR3 here is CSVGSLGAAGELFF. CDR3 bases: TGCAGCGTTGGTTCTTTGGGGGCCGCCGGGGAGCTGTTTTTT.

The chain carries TRBV5-6 and TRBJ2-1; TRBD1 is a possible D gene (5 bases). The V end lost 2 bases, the J end lost 1 base, and 10 bases lay between the germline ends. Germline values: CDR1 SGHDT, CDR2 YYEEEE. This CDR3 has 15 amino acids. DNA for the CDR3: TGTGCCAGCAGCTTAGCAGGGATTTCCTACAATGAGCAGTTCTTC. Its protein product is CASSLAGISYNEQFF.

The J gene is TRBJ2-7, the V gene TRBV7-8; possibly TRBD2 for D (6 bases). This CDR3 is 14 amino acids long. V lost 2 bases and J lost 6, with 14 bases in between. Germline CDR1 reads SGHVS; CDR2 reads FQNEAQ. The CDR3 loop is CASSLIVPGGEQYF. Here the CDR3 DNA reads TGTGCCAGCAGCTTAATCGTTCCCGGGGGCGAGCAGTACTTC.

Written as DNA, the CDR3 is TGTGCCAGTAGTCCTCGACAAGCCAAACTGTTTTTT. Its protein product is CASSPRQAKLFF. This chain uses TRBV19 with TRBJ1-4, with D hard to call. Trimming left V 5 bases short and J 11 bases short, with 12 bases between. The CDR3 covers 12 residues. The germline V gene encodes CDR1 LNHDA and CDR2 SQIVND (reference sequence).